This T cell receptor beta chain is drawn from a study of blood T cells in healthy people across ages. About the research overall: Template switching recovered approximately one barcoded beta molecule for every two T cells.

This CDR3 spans 15 amino acids. Germline lookup yields CDR1 MDHEN and CDR2 SYDVKM. Trimming took 5 bases from V and 7 from J; bases not matched to a gene: 13. This clonotype showed up just a few times. Antigen unknown. A second roughly 6 to 12 cycle PCR used barcoded and J-beta primers. TCRdb used MiXCR to reprocess the 5' RACE reads, holding one entry per CDR3 protein. The table shows 600,000 or so distinct CDR3 sequences, with over 20% occurring only once. The individuals who served as donors were healthy Caucasians living in Russia, aged roughly 6 to 100. Total RNA, at least 6 micrograms per sample, came from PBMCs. Whole-study findings and limits: In older individuals, TCR beta diversity per million T cells was lower, falling roughly linearly with age.

This clonotype was obtained from a man between 65 and 80 years old in good health. Input material: blood. The genes are TRBV28 and TRBJ2-5; 7 nucleotides line up with TRBD1. The CDR3 spells CASSPPNTGDGTQYF. In DNA form, the CDR3 reads TGTGCCAGCAGTCCACCTAACACAGGGGACGGGACCCAGTACTTC.